The 14 T cell receptor beta chains listed next were all sequenced from one sample in a study of blood T cell repertoires in COVID-19. Here immunoSEQ multiplex PCR was the method, and the copy in TCRdb shows in-frame clones only, minus some. The table includes 70,000 to 100,000 clones, 85% to 95% detected once. The sample taken for sequencing was peripheral blood. The receptors shown here come from a man aged 55 to 70 with acute or convalescent COVID-19.

The chain has TRBV24-1 and TRBJ1-2; 9 bases map to TRBD1. The germline V gene has CDR1 KGHDR and CDR2 SFDVKD. Germline trimming cut 2 bases from V and 9 bases from J; bases unmatched to any gene: 6. This CDR3 region has 14 residues. DNA of the CDR3: TGTGCCACCAGTGATTCGGACAGGGGATCCCGCTACACCTTC. As protein: CATSDSDRGSRYTF.

The chain couples TRBV18 to TRBJ2-1; D is unresolved. CDR1 and CDR2 from the germline V gene are KGHSH and LQKENI. There are 14 residues in the CDR3. V was pared by 6 bases and J by 4 bases, with 13 bases between. CDR3 coding DNA: TGTGCCAGCTCGCCTCCCCCCCTATACAATGAGCAGTTCTTC. Its protein product is CASSPPPLYNEQFF. Based on the CDR3 plus reference TRBV18 and TRBJ2-1, the full variable domain is NAGVMQNPRHLVRRRGQEARLRCSPMKGHSHVYWYRQLPEEGLKFMVYLQKENIIDESGMPKERFSAEFPKEGPSILRIQQVVRGDSAAYFCASSPPPLYNEQFFGPGTRLTVL.

This clone was recorded once. The chain carries TRBV7-2 and TRBJ1-2; TRBD1 agrees at 12 bases. The V gene end was trimmed by 4 bases and the J gene end by 8 bases; junction bases not matched to a gene: 8. CDR1 is SGHTA and CDR2 is FQGNSA in the germline V gene. The CDR3 is 15 amino acids. CDR3 sequence: CASSWAGQGAKGYTF. Written as DNA, the CDR3 is TGTGCCAGCAGCTGGGCGGGACAGGGGGCGAAGGGCTACACCTTC.

This clone was found a few times. This rearrangement joins TRBV30 to TRBJ2-7, with TRBD2 matching 11 bases. CDR3 length: 14 amino acids. V lost 0 bases and J lost 6; bases outside the gene matches: 4. The germline CDR1 and CDR2 sequences are GTSNPN and SVGIG (reference sequence). The CDR3 DNA sequence: TGTGCCTGGAGTGTACTAGCGGGAGATGCCGAGCAGTACTTC. This translates into CAWSVLAGDAEQYF.

This clone has just a few counts. V gene TRBV28 combines with J gene TRBJ1-5; tentatively, D is TRBD1 (5 bases). V gave up 1 base and J gave up 6 bases, with 10 bases separating them. The CDR3 is 14 residues long. The germline V gene has CDR1 MDHEN and CDR2 SYDVKM. The CDR3: CASSLYTDTQPQHF. The DNA of the CDR3 is TGTGCCAGCAGTTTATACACGGACACTCAGCCCCAGCATTTT.

In DNA form, the CDR3 reads TGTGCCAGCAGTTTCGAGGACTTCAATCAGCCCCAGCATTTT. Protein: CASSFEDFNQPQHF. The rearrangement joins TRBV28 to TRBJ1-5; D is undetermined. This CDR3 is 14 amino acids long. Germline V CDR1 and CDR2: MDHEN, SYDVKM. With 3 bases removed from V and 3 bases from J, the gap between germline ends came to 9 bases.

The chain links TRBV28 to TRBJ1-5; D uncertain. The germline V gene has CDR1 MDHEN and CDR2 SYDVKM. The V end was cut by 4 bases, the J end by 9 bases, with 10 bases between. This CDR3 contains 12 residues. This CDR3 is CASSSSLGPQHF. CDR3 coding DNA: TGTGCCAGCAGTTCCTCTCTCGGGCCCCAGCATTTT.

The chain links TRBV7-3 to TRBJ2-1; D is perhaps TRBD2 (5 bases). Trimming removed 5 bases at V and 5 bases at J, with 16 bases between. Germline assignment: CDR1 SGHTA and CDR2 FQGTGA. This CDR3 has 15 amino acids. Here the CDR3 DNA reads TGTGCCAGCAGCCTCCTGACTACCACAAACAATGAGCAGTTCTTC. Protein sequence: CASSLLTTTNNEQFF.

The chain is built from TRBV20-1 and TRBJ2-1, with D possibly TRBD2 on 6 matching bases. Germline CDR1 reads DFQATT; CDR2 reads SNEGSKA (reference sequence). The V end lost 3 bases, the J end lost 6 bases, and 6 bases lay between the germline ends. The CDR3 has 11 residues. The chain's CDR3 is CSARTSNEQFF. CDR3 bases: TGCAGTGCTAGGACTAGCAATGAGCAGTTCTTC.

This sequence joins TRBV5-6 and TRBJ1-4; TRBD1 might be the D (5 bases). Germline V gene sequence: CDR1 SGHDT, CDR2 YYEEEE. The CDR3 runs to 14 residues. Trimming stripped 2 bases from V and 0 bases from J, with 5 bases between. The CDR3 DNA reads TGTGCCAGCAGCTTAGGGGCAACTAATGAAAAACTGTTTTTT. Translating gives CASSLGATNEKLFF. Full variable domain (remainder filled in from reference TRBV5-6 and TRBJ1-4): DAGVTQSPTHLIKTRGQQVTLRCSPKSGHDTVSWYQQALGQGPQFIFQYYEEEERQRGNFPDRFSGHQFPNYSSELNVNALLLGDSALYLCASSLGATNEKLFFGSGTQLSVL.

This chain uses TRBV25-1 with TRBJ2-3, with TRBD2 identical over 12 bases. Trimming at V came to 3 bases and at J to 5 bases, leaving 12 bases not matched to a gene. CDR1 MGHDK and CDR2 SYGVNS come from the germline V gene. The CDR3 is 18 residues long. Written as DNA, the CDR3 is TGTGCCAGCAGTGATACCCGACTAGCGGGAGAGGCGTTAGATACGCAGTATTTT. Encoded protein: CASSDTRLAGEALDTQYF.

This clone was found once. V gene TRBV11-2 combines with J gene TRBJ2-1; 7 bases fit TRBD2. The CDR3 totals 17 residues. CDR1 is SGHAT and CDR2 is FQNNGV in the germline V gene. The V and J ends lost 4 bases and 5 bases, in that order; junction bases with no gene match: 14. The DNA for the CDR3 is TGTGCCAGCAGCTCAACTAAGGGAGGGCCGGAGGACAATGAGCAGTTCTTC. It codes for CASSSTKGGPEDNEQFF.

The J gene is TRBJ1-5, the V gene TRBV15; TRBD1 matches at 8 bases. This CDR3 contains 14 residues. V shed 1 base, J shed 4 bases, and the junction held 0 bases outside the gene matches. Germline V CDR1 and CDR2: LNHNV, YYDKDF (reference sequence). CDR3 sequence: CATSRGQGNQPQHF. The CDR3 bases are TGTGCCACCAGCAGAGGACAGGGGAATCAGCCCCAGCATTTT.

The chain is built from TRBV6-2 or TRBV6-3 and TRBJ1-6; TRBD1 agrees at 8 bases. The germline V gene encodes CDR1 MNHEY and CDR2 SVGEGT. The CDR3 length is 16 residues. J gave up 7 bases and V 6 bases, and 11 bases lay outside the gene matches. The DNA of the CDR3 is TGTGCCAGCAGCCGAACTCGGACAGGGAGGAATTCACCCCTCCACTTT. Protein: CASSRTRTGRNSPLHF.